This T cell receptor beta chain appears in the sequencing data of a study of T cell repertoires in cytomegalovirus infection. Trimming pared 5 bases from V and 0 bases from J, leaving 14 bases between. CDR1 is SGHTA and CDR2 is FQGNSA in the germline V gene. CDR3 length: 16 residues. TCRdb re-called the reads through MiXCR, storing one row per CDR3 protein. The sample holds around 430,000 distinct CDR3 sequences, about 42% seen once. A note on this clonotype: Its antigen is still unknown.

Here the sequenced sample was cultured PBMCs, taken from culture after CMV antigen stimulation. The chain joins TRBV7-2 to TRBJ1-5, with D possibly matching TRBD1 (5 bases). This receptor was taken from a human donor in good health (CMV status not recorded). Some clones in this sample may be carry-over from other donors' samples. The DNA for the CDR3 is TGTGCCAGCAGCCCCGGAGGGGTATATAGCAATCAGCCCCAGCATTTT. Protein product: CASSPGGVYSNQPQHF.